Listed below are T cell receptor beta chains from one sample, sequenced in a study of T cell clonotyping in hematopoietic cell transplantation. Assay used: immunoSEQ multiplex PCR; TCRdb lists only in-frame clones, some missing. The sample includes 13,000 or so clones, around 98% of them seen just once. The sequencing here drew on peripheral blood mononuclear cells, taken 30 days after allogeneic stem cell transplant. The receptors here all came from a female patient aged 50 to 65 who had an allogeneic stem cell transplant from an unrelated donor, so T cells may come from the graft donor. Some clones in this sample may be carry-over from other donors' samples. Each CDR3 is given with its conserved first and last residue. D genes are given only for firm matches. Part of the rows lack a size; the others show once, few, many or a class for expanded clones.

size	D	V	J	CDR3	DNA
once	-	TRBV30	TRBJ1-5	CAWTATAGSNQPQHF	TGTGCCTGGACTGCTACGGCAGGGAGCAATCAGCCCCAGCATTTT
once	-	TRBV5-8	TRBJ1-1	CASSLGRLRSEAFF	TGTGCCAGCAGCTTGGGACGGCTTAGGTCTGAAGCTTTCTTT
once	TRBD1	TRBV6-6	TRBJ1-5	CASSYQGGAGNQPQHF	TGTGCCAGCAGTTATCAAGGGGGCGCGGGCAATCAGCCCCAGCATTTT
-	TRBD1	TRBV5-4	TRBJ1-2	CASSLDRGYGYTF	TGTGCCAGCAGTTTGGACAGGGGTTATGGCTACACCTTC
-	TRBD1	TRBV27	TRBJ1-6	CATADRPTGWSPLHF	TGTGCCACCGCGGACAGGCCGACCGGATGGTCACCCCTCCACTTT
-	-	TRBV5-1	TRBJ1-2	CASSYQLGDYGYTF	TGCGCCAGCAGTTACCAATTAGGAGACTATGGCTACACCTTC
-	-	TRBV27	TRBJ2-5	CASVDRISETQYF	TGTGCCAGCGTAGACAGGATCTCGGAGACCCAGTACTTC
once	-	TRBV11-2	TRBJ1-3	CASSRLDYSGNTIYF	TGTGCCAGCAGCCGCCTGGACTATTCTGGAAACACCATATATTTT
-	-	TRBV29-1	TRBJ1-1	CSVVPGSSTEAFF	TGCAGCGTTGTCCCAGGGTCGAGCACTGAAGCTTTCTTT
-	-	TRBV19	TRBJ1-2	CASTKFGPIYGYTF	TGTGCCAGTACCAAATTCGGACCGATCTATGGCTACACCTTC
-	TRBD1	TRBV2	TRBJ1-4	CASSDGDRGFDEKLFF	TGTGCCAGCAGTGACGGAGACAGGGGGTTTGATGAAAAACTGTTTTTT
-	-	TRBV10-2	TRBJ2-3	CASSEEGLNTQYF	TGCGCCAGCAGTGAGGAGGGTCTTAATACGCAGTATTTT
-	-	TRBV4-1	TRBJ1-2	CASSQGGGGYVDGYTF	TGCGCCAGCAGCCAAGGGGGAGGGGGGTACGTCGATGGCTACACCTTC
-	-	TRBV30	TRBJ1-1	CAWSPGRMNTEAFF	TGTGCCTGGAGTCCGGGACGGATGAACACTGAAGCTTTCTTT
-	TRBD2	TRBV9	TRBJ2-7	CASSVDGGSFYEQYF	TGTGCCAGCAGCGTAGACGGGGGGAGTTTCTACGAGCAGTACTTC
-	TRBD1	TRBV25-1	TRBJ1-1	CASSETGQGGTEAFF	TGTGCCAGCAGTGAAACAGGACAGGGTGGCACTGAAGCTTTCTTT
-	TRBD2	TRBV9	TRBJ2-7	CASIPRGLDSYEQYF	TGTGCCAGCATCCCAAGGGGACTAGACTCCTACGAGCAGTACTTC